The 13 T cell receptor beta chains below all came from one sample that was sequenced in a study of patients and donors after allogeneic stem cell transplantation. Each CDR3 protein is one row after TCRdb ran MiXCR on the RT-PCR reads. The sample lists about 40,000 distinct CDR3 sequences, roughly 30% occurring once. The sample comprised blood, either unsorted or a sorted T cell fraction (not recorded which). The receptors shown here come from a human donor who was either an allogeneic HSCT recipient or a stem cell or donor lymphocyte infusion donor (not recorded which). It is not recorded whose cells these are; they may come from a transplant donor.

Here the CDR3 reads CASSLAMGLAGYNEQFF. In DNA form, the CDR3 reads TGTGCCAGCAGCCTCGCAATGGGACTAGCGGGGTACAATGAGCAGTTCTTC. The chain is built from TRBV7-9 and TRBJ2-1; 13 bases match TRBD2. Trimming took 5 bases from V and 4 from J; bases not matched to a gene: 8. The V gene's germline CDR1 is SEHNR and CDR2 FQNEAQ (reference sequence). CDR3 length: 17 amino acids.

V and J are TRBV3-1 and TRBJ2-2; 7 nucleotides match TRBD1. The CDR3 has 16 amino acids. Germline assignment: CDR1 LGHDT and CDR2 YNNKEL (reference sequence). Trimming took 4 bases from V and 4 from J; bases not matched to a gene: 9. The CDR3 DNA follows: TGTGCCAGCAGCCCACTACAGGGGATGGGCACCGGGGAGCTGTTTTTT. Its protein is CASSPLQGMGTGELFF.

The V call is TRBV5-6, the J call TRBJ2-7; D is unresolved. The CDR3 loop spans 12 amino acids. Germline assignment: CDR1 SGHDT and CDR2 YYEEEE. The ends were cut back, 0 bases at V and 4 bases at J, with 5 bases in the middle. CDR3 in amino acids: CASSLVGYEQYF. The DNA of the CDR3 is TGTGCCAGCAGCTTGGTGGGTTACGAGCAGTACTTC.

This clonotype showed up just a few times. The chain recombines TRBV6-6 with TRBJ1-5; weak D call: TRBD1 (5 bases). CDR3 length equals 13 residues. From germline, CDR1 is MNHNY and CDR2 SVGAGI (reference sequence). Trimming cost V 8 bases and J 4 bases, with 12 bases left between them. The DNA of the CDR3 is TGTGCCAGCCCCTCTGCAGGGAATCAGCCCCAGCATTTT. It yields the protein CASPSAGNQPQHF.

For this clonotype: A read error is possible here, since a much larger clone lies one base away. This CDR3 is CRARNDRGEVTEAFF. In nucleotides, the CDR3 is TGCAGAGCTAGAAATGACAGGGGTGAGGTCACTGAAGCTTTCTTT. This chain connects TRBV20-1 to TRBJ1-1; 8 nucleotides agree with TRBD1. The CDR3 loop spans 15 amino acids. Per germline, CDR1 DFQATT and CDR2 SNEGSKA (reference sequence).

This clonotype has just a few counts. The chain uses TRBV27 and TRBJ1-4; D not resolved. Germline loops: CDR1 MNHEY, CDR2 SMNVEV (reference sequence). Trimming left V 5 bases short and J 4 bases short, with 8 bases between. The CDR3 sequence is 13 residues long. CDR3 in amino acids: CASSRKLNEKLFF. DNA for the CDR3: TGTGCCAGCAGTCGAAAGCTTAATGAAAAACTGTTTTTT.

This clonotype was counted a few times. The V gene is TRBV6-4, the J gene TRBJ2-1; D unresolved. The CDR3 extends over 13 amino acids. The germline V gene encodes CDR1 MRHNA and CDR2 SNTAGT. V shed 3 bases and J shed 2 bases, with 5 bases lying between them. The CDR3 spells CASSEGPYNEQFF. The CDR3 DNA is TGTGCCAGCAGTGAGGGCCCCTACAATGAGCAGTTCTTC.

This clonotype showed up many times. The chain carries TRBV10-2 and TRBJ1-5; D uncertain. CDR3 size: 13 residues. Germline lookup yields CDR1 WSHSY and CDR2 SAAADI. The germline V and J ends were trimmed by 2 bases and 8 bases, with 10 bases remaining between them. The CDR3 DNA sequence: TGCGCCAGCAGTGAGAGGGCCCGGGAGCCCCAGCATTTT. Protein: CASSERAREPQHF.

This clonotype was observed a few times. The genes are TRBV28 and TRBJ1-1, with D unresolved. Trimming cost V 7 bases and J 9 bases, with 18 bases left between them. Germline V lookup: CDR1 MDHEN, CDR2 SYDVKM. This CDR3 has 13 residues. The CDR3 here is CASNLWSGSQAFF. CDR3 nucleotide sequence: TGTGCCAGCAATCTCTGGAGCGGGAGCCAAGCTTTCTTT.

This clonotype was found many times. The chain couples TRBV11-2 to TRBJ1-1; a possible D gene is TRBD1 (5 bases). CDR1 is SGHAT, CDR2 FQNNGV, per germline. V was trimmed by 4 bases and J by 8 bases, leaving 14 bases between them. CDR3 length: 13 amino acids. The CDR3 region is CASSWFYRTEAFF. The CDR3 DNA follows: TGTGCCAGCAGCTGGTTTTATCGGACAGAAGCTTTCTTT.

The chain links TRBV28 to TRBJ2-7; 7 bases fit TRBD1. The CDR3 spans 15 residues. V was pared by 5 bases and J by 2 bases, with 9 bases of the junction left unmatched. Germline CDR1 is MDHEN and CDR2 is SYDVKM. CDR3 loop: CASSHGTVDPYEQYF. The CDR3 DNA follows: TGTGCCAGCAGTCACGGGACAGTTGATCCCTACGAGCAGTACTTC.

The rearrangement links TRBV6-6 to TRBJ1-2, with unresolved D. The CDR3 sequence is 13 residues long. V was cut by 11 bases and J by 8 bases, with 21 bases left in between. From germline, CDR1 is MNHNY and CDR2 SVGAGI (reference sequence). CDR3: CAGCGHPNEGYTF. CDR3 nucleotide sequence: TGTGCCGGCTGTGGCCACCCCAACGAAGGCTACACCTTC.

J is TRBJ1-6 and V is TRBV12-3 or TRBV12-4; TRBD1 is a possible D gene (5 bases). V was trimmed by 4 bases and J by 6 bases, leaving 13 bases between them. This CDR3 contains 15 residues. In DNA, the CDR3 is TGTGCCAGCAGTTCCCCGGGGGTTAGTAATTCACCCCTCCACTTT. It specifies CASSSPGVSNSPLHF.